Shown below are 31 T cell receptor beta chains from a single sample sequenced in a study of shared clonotypes between healthy human individuals. Profiling relied on immunoSEQ multiplex PCR, and the TCRdb table lists in-frame clones only, not all of them. This table has about 680,000 clones, roughly 72% appearing once. The sequenced material came from memory CD4+ T cells sorted from blood. Described subset: CD45RA-negative fraction. Source of these receptors: a woman younger than 45 in good health.

This clone was picked up a small number of times. A read error may explain this, as a much larger clone is one base away. Additional DNA sequences in this sample encode the identical CDR3. The gene calls are TRBV6-6 and TRBJ2-5; no firm D call. This CDR3 has 11 residues. V lost 0 bases to trimming and J lost 5 bases, with 1 base between them. In germline, CDR1 is MNHNY, CDR2 SVGAGI (reference sequence). The DNA of the CDR3 is TGTGCCAGCAGTTACTCCGAGACCCAGTACTTC. It is translated as CASSYSETQYF.

The chain joins TRBV6-4 to TRBJ1-2; maybe TRBD1 (6 bases). V was cut by 6 bases and J by 8 bases, with 22 bases left in between. This CDR3 is 15 amino acids long. In germline, CDR1 is MRHNA, CDR2 SNTAGT. CDR3 sequence reads: CASRDPKQGMRGYTF. In nucleotides, the CDR3 is TGTGCCAGCAGGGACCCAAAACAGGGCATGCGAGGCTACACCTTC.

The chain links TRBV11-3 to TRBJ2-1; 9 bases align to TRBD2. From germline, CDR1 is SGHNT and CDR2 YENEEA. V shed 5 bases and J 0 bases; nucleotides not matched to a gene: 8. The CDR3 sequence is 17 residues long. The CDR3, as DNA: TGTGCCAGCAGCAAGGGGCTAGCGGGGAGCTCCTACAATGAGCAGTTCTTC. Amino acids: CASSKGLAGSSYNEQFF.

The genes are TRBV30 and TRBJ1-5, with D unresolved. The CDR3 has 14 residues. V shed 2 bases and J shed 7 bases, with 15 bases lying between them. Per germline, CDR1 GTSNPN and CDR2 SVGIG (reference sequence). In DNA, the CDR3 is TGTGCCTGGAGTCGACCTACGGTGGGGCAGCCCCAGCATTTT. Protein: CAWSRPTVGQPQHF.

The rearrangement uses TRBV2 and TRBJ2-7, with 9 bases fitting TRBD2. The germline gives CDR1 SNHLY, CDR2 FYNNEI. The junction had 7 bases not matched to a gene; V was cut back by 4 bases and J by 6 bases. The CDR3 extends over 14 amino acids. The CDR3 DNA reads TGTGCCAGCAGTGTAATTAGCGGGAGAGGCGAGCAGTACTTC. This translates into CASSVISGRGEQYF.

This clone was counted a few times. J is TRBJ2-3 and V is TRBV27; 9 nucleotides agree with TRBD1. V dropped 9 bases and J dropped 3; count of bases not matched to a gene: 4. This CDR3 contains 13 residues. Germline assignment: CDR1 MNHEY and CDR2 SMNVEV (reference sequence). This chain's CDR3 is CASYRGLTDTQYF. DNA for the CDR3: TGTGCCAGTTACAGGGGGCTGACAGATACGCAGTATTTT.

The chain is built from TRBV5-1 and TRBJ1-2, with 9 positions matching TRBD1. J was trimmed by 7 bases and V by 0 bases; bases with no gene match: 13. Germline assignment: CDR1 SGHRS and CDR2 YFSETQ. The CDR3 has 17 amino acids. This CDR3 reads CASSLGWTGATVGGYTF. CDR3 DNA: TGCGCCAGCAGCTTGGGATGGACAGGGGCGACAGTGGGTGGCTACACCTTC.

V is TRBV28 and J is TRBJ2-7; 9 bases are shared with TRBD2. Germline V gene sequence: CDR1 MDHEN, CDR2 SYDVKM. The CDR3 runs 14 residues. This chain's CDR3 is CVVTSGQNPYEQYF. CDR3 coding DNA: TGTGTCGTGACTAGCGGTCAGAACCCCTACGAGCAGTACTTC.

V and J are TRBV11-2 and TRBJ2-2; 7 nucleotides align to TRBD2. The V segment lost 1 base and the J segment 6 bases; nucleotides outside the gene matches: 5. This CDR3 spans 15 amino acids. The germline gives CDR1 SGHAT, CDR2 FQNNGV. The CDR3 DNA follows: TGTGCCAGCAGCTTAGTCGTGGCGGGGGCCGGGGAGCTGTTTTTT. The encoded protein is CASSLVVAGAGELFF.

The rearrangement joins TRBV28 to TRBJ2-1; 8 positions match TRBD1. Unmatched junction bases numbered 9, after V lost 5 bases and J lost 6 bases. Germline values: CDR1 MDHEN, CDR2 SYDVKM. The CDR3 spans 15 residues. In DNA, the CDR3 is TGTGCCAGCAGTAGCCGGGACAGGAGTTTCAATGAGCAGTTCTTC. The encoded protein is CASSSRDRSFNEQFF.

The rearrangement uses TRBV4-1 and TRBJ2-7, with 8 bases aligning to TRBD2. Germline V CDR1 and CDR2: MGHRA, YSYEKL. The CDR3 length is 18 residues. V lost 3 bases and J lost 2; bases outside the gene matches: 15. CDR3 loop: CASSQSPLLAARAYEQYF. In DNA, the CDR3 is TGCGCCAGCAGCCAGTCCCCTTTACTAGCGGCCCGGGCCTACGAGCAGTACTTC.

A remark on this clone: A far larger clone lies a single base away; this is likely a read error. This same CDR3 is encoded by further DNA sequences in the sample. V and J are TRBV19 and TRBJ2-5, with 7 bases aligning to TRBD1. The CDR3 consists of 14 residues. V lost 4 bases to trimming and J lost 4 bases; unmatched junction nucleotides: 6. Germline values: CDR1 LNHDA, CDR2 SQIVND (reference sequence). The CDR3 nucleotides read TGTGCCAGTAGTAGGCAGGGGGTGGTAGAGACCCAGTACTTC. Translation: CASSRQGVVETQYF.

On this clone itself: This clone may be a read error of a much larger clone one base away. V and J are TRBV7-9 and TRBJ1-2; D remains unclear. This CDR3 spans 13 amino acids. Deletions cut 5 bases from V and 2 bases from J, with 9 bases between. From germline, CDR1 is SEHNR and CDR2 FQNEAQ (reference sequence). As DNA, the CDR3 is TGTGCCAGCAGCCCGGACGGAAACTATGGCTACACCTTC. This translates into CASSPDGNYGYTF.

This rearrangement joins TRBV11-3 to TRBJ2-3, with D uncertain. This CDR3 is built from 16 residues. The V and J ends lost 1 base and 2 bases respectively, with 13 bases between them. CDR1 is SGHNT, CDR2 YENEEA, per germline. The CDR3 DNA sequence: TGTGCCAGCAGCTTAGCCGCAGGTCTGTCCACAGATACGCAGTATTTT. Protein sequence: CASSLAAGLSTDTQYF.

V and J are TRBV30 and TRBJ2-1; D perhaps matches TRBD2 (6 bases). The CDR3 loop spans 15 amino acids. Germline CDR1 and CDR2: GTSNPN and SVGIG (reference sequence). The V and J ends lost 2 bases and 6 bases respectively, with 17 bases between them. The CDR3 sequence is CAWSTFGTALNEQFF. CDR3 bases: TGTGCCTGGAGTACATTCGGGACTGCTCTCAATGAGCAGTTCTTC. Variable domain in full (rest from reference TRBV30 and TRBJ2-1): SQTIHQWPATLVQPVGSPLSLECTVEGTSNPNLYWYRQAAGRGLQLLFYSVGIGQISSEVPQNLSASRPQDRQFILSSKKLLLSDSGFYLCAWSTFGTALNEQFFGPGTRLTVL.

With regard to this clone: Within the sample, other DNA sequences also encode this same CDR3. V is TRBV29-1 and J is TRBJ1-1; D is unclear. Germline loops: CDR1 SQVTM, CDR2 ANQGSEA. With 6 bases removed from V and 0 bases from J, the gap between germline ends came to 5 bases. The CDR3 contains 11 residues. The CDR3 is CSVTVNTEAFF. For the CDR3, the DNA is TGCAGCGTCACCGTGAACACTGAAGCTTTCTTT.

The rearrangement joins TRBV2 to TRBJ2-1, with 13 bases fitting TRBD2. CDR1 SNHLY and CDR2 FYNNEI come from the germline V gene. V was pared by 7 bases and J by 6 bases, with 6 bases of the junction left unmatched. The CDR3 is 15 residues long. The CDR3 region has the DNA TGTGCCAGCATGAGGACTAGCGGGAGTATCAATGAGCAGTTCTTC. Its translation is CASMRTSGSINEQFF.

The chain employs TRBV9 and TRBJ2-3, with D possibly TRBD2 on 6 matching bases. V was cut by 4 bases and J by 1 base, with 10 bases left in between. Germline V CDR1 and CDR2: SGDLS, YYNGEE. The CDR3 length is 14 residues. CDR3 coding DNA: TGTGCCAGCAGCATAAGCGGGCGCACAGATACGCAGTATTTT. This codes for CASSISGRTDTQYF.

This clone was seen only a few times. This chain joins TRBV5-1 and TRBJ2-5; D possibly corresponds to TRBD2 (6 bases). Trimming took 5 bases from V and 2 from J, leaving 13 bases between them. The CDR3 is made up of 14 amino acids. Germline V gene sequence: CDR1 SGHRS, CDR2 YFSETQ. The CDR3 here is CASRAGSTQETQYF. The CDR3 DNA follows: TGCGCCAGCAGGGCGGGGTCGACACAAGAGACCCAGTACTTC.

In DNA, the CDR3 is TGTGCCACCACCAAGGGCCGGGAGCTGTCCAATGAGCAGTTCTTC. Translated: CATTKGRELSNEQFF. The V gene is TRBV6-1, the J gene TRBJ2-1, with D possibly matching TRBD2 (6 bases). V gave up 10 bases and J gave up 6 bases, with 22 bases separating them. The germline CDR1 and CDR2 sequences are MNHNS and SASEGT. The CDR3 is made up of 15 amino acids.

The chain employs TRBV2 and TRBJ2-2; 7 bases line up with TRBD1. CDR1 SNHLY and CDR2 FYNNEI come from the germline V gene. This CDR3 has 14 amino acids. V trimming: 5 bases; J trimming: 1 base; junction bases outside the gene matches: 1. The CDR3 here is CASSWTGNTGELFF. DNA for the CDR3: TGTGCCAGCAGTTGGACAGGGAACACCGGGGAGCTGTTTTTT.

The chain employs TRBV28 and TRBJ1-2; 7 bases map to TRBD1. The CDR3 loop spans 13 amino acids. Germline V CDR1 and CDR2: MDHEN, SYDVKM. The junction had 7 bases not matched to a gene; V was cut back by 8 bases and J by 4 bases. DNA of the CDR3: TGTGCCAGCTCCGATGGGACAGCCTATGGCTACACCTTC. This gives the protein CASSDGTAYGYTF.

This sequence joins TRBV5-1 and TRBJ2-1; a possible D gene is TRBD2 (6 bases). V was shortened by 4 bases and J by 0 bases, with 11 bases between the two germline ends. The CDR3 covers 15 residues. From germline, CDR1 is SGHRS and CDR2 YFSETQ. The CDR3: CASSIADSSYNEQFF. The CDR3 bases are TGCGCCAGCAGCATAGCGGATAGCTCCTACAATGAGCAGTTCTTC.

The chain joins TRBV7-9 to TRBJ1-4, with 7 bases fitting TRBD1. Germline loops: CDR1 SEHNR, CDR2 FQNEAQ (reference sequence). The CDR3 covers 15 residues. The V segment lost 7 bases and the J segment 7 bases; nucleotides outside the gene matches: 12. The CDR3 region has the DNA TGTGCCAGCATCAAACAGGGGCTAGGAGGTGAAAAACTGTTTTTT. Its protein is CASIKQGLGGEKLFF.

J is TRBJ2-3 and V is TRBV2; D is undetermined. CDR3 length: 15 residues. V gave up 7 bases and J gave up 2 bases, with 16 bases separating them. The V gene's germline CDR1 is SNHLY and CDR2 FYNNEI. CDR3: CASTQVGYPTDTQYF. In nucleotides, the CDR3 is TGTGCCAGCACCCAAGTCGGGTATCCCACAGATACGCAGTATTTT.

In the case of this clone: Other DNA sequences in the same sample also yield this CDR3. The chain links TRBV5-1 to TRBJ2-1; D not resolved. Between the trimmed V and J ends, which lost 0 bases and 3 bases, there was a span of 10 bases. The CDR3 runs to 15 residues. CDR1 and CDR2 (germline): SGHRS, YFSETQ. The chain's CDR3 is CASSLGSAGYNEQFF. The DNA of the CDR3 is TGCGCCAGCAGCTTGGGGTCCGCCGGCTACAATGAGCAGTTCTTC. The entire variable domain, with the rest obtained from reference TRBV5-1 and TRBJ2-1, is as follows: KAGVTQTPRYLIKTRGQQVTLSCSPISGHRSVSWYQQTPGQGLQFLFEYFSETQRNKGNFPGRFSGRQFSNSRSEMNVSTLELGDSALYLCASSLGSAGYNEQFFGPGTRLTVL.

The chain employs TRBV5-1 and TRBJ1-2; D unclear. V dropped 4 bases and J dropped 1 base, with 14 bases sitting between them. Per the germline V gene, CDR1 is SGHRS and CDR2 is YFSETQ. CDR3 length equals 15 residues. In nucleotides, the CDR3 is TGCGCCAGCAGCGGAAGTGTTTCCAGTAACTATGGCTACACCTTC. This codes for CASSGSVSSNYGYTF. Drawing the rest from reference TRBV5-1 and TRBJ1-2, the complete variable domain is KAGVTQTPRYLIKTRGQQVTLSCSPISGHRSVSWYQQTPGQGLQFLFEYFSETQRNKGNFPGRFSGRQFSNSRSEMNVSTLELGDSALYLCASSGSVSSNYGYTFGSGTRLTVV.

The V gene is TRBV5-4, the J gene TRBJ2-3; D is ambiguous. Trimming shortened V by 1 base and J by 0 bases, and 12 bases separated the two germline ends. CDR3 length: 16 residues. The germline V gene has CDR1 SGHNT and CDR2 YYREEE (reference sequence). CDR3 in DNA: TGTGCCAGCAGCTTGCGTCTGGCTACTAGCACAGATACGCAGTATTTT. Its translation is CASSLRLATSTDTQYF. The full variable domain, in which reference TRBV5-4 and TRBJ2-3 provide the parts outside the CDR3, is ETGVTQSPTHLIKTRGQQVTLRCSSQSGHNTVSWYQQALGQGPQFIFQYYREEENGRGNFPPRFSGLQFPNYSSELNVNALELDDSALYLCASSLRLATSTDTQYFGPGTRLTVL.

The CDR3 DNA sequence: TGTGCCAGCGCCACGATGAGGGGTTTGAACACTGAAGCTTTCTTT. The encoded protein is CASATMRGLNTEAFF. The chain joins TRBV19 to TRBJ1-1; possible D gene TRBD1, 5 bases. The CDR3 runs 15 residues. The ends were cut back, 9 bases at V and 0 bases at J, with 17 bases in the middle. Germline V gene data show CDR1 as LNHDA and CDR2 as SQIVND (reference sequence).

A word on this clone: One base separates it from a far larger clone, so it is likely a read error. V gene TRBV5-4 combines with J gene TRBJ2-1; D unresolved. This CDR3 is 11 amino acids long. Trimming stripped 4 bases from V and 4 bases from J, with 3 bases between. Germline V gene lookup returns CDR1 SGHNT and CDR2 YYREEE (reference sequence). CDR3 DNA: TGTGCCAGCAGCGCATACAATGAGCAGTTCTTC. Protein product: CASSAYNEQFF.

This clone came up many times. CDR3 in amino acids: CAFVGGVNQPQHF. The CDR3 bases are TGTGCCTTTGTCGGGGGCGTCAATCAGCCCCAGCATTTT. The chain recombines TRBV28 with TRBJ1-5; TRBD1 is a possible D gene (6 bases). The germline V gene has CDR1 MDHEN and CDR2 SYDVKM. V was shortened by 11 bases and J by 3 bases, with 14 bases between the two germline ends. The CDR3 sequence is 13 residues long. The full variable domain, rest sourced from reference TRBV28 and TRBJ1-5, is DVKVTQSSRYLVKRTGEKVFLECVQDMDHENMFWYRQDPGLGLRLIYFSYDVKMKEKGDIPEGYSVSREKKERFSLILESASTNQTSMYLCAFVGGVNQPQHFGDGTRLSIL.